The source of this T cell receptor beta chain is a study of blood T cell repertoires in COVID-19. Study details: Whether acute or convalescent, the COVID-19 samples came from the United States, Italy and Spain. T cells, B-cell-depleted T cells, or PBMCs supplied cDNA or gDNA.

Original analysis: Amplification of reference gene primers provided the estimated nucleated cell counts. Assay: immunoSEQ multiplex PCR; the TCRdb copy retains only in-frame clones and omits some. From that table come the V and J calls and clone size; the DNA was used to work out D and trimming. Found here are 260,000 or so clones, around four fifths of them singletons; the top ten hold roughly 5%. Germline V gives CDR1 SGHAT, CDR2 FQNNGV. There are 12 residues in the CDR3. Trimming pared 4 bases from V and 6 bases from J, leaving 10 bases between. The sample taken for sequencing was peripheral blood. The sequence was collected from a man aged 80 or over with acute or convalescent COVID-19. The V gene is TRBV11-2, the J gene TRBJ2-7; perhaps TRBD2 as D (6 bases). CDR3 sequence (DNA): TGTGCCAGCAGCTCGGGACTCCGCGAGCAGTACTTC. Translation gives CASSSGLREQYF.